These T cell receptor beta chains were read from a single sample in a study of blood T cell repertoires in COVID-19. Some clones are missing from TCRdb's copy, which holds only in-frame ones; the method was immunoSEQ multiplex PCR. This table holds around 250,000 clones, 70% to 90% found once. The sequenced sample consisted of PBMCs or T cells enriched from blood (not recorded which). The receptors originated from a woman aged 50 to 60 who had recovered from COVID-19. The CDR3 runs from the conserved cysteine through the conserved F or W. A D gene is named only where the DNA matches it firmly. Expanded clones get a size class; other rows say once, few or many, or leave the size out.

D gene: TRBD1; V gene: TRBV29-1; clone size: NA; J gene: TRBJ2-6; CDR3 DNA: TGCAGTAAAAATGACAGGGACACCCACTCTGGGGCCAACGTCCTGACTTTC; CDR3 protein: CSKNDRDTHSGANVLTF
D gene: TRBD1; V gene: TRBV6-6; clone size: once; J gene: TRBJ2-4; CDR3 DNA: TGTGCCAGCACCCCCGGGACAGGAAACATTCAGTACTTC; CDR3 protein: CASTPGTGNIQYF
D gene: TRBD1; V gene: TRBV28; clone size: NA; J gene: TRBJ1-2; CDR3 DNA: TGTGCCAGCAGTACCGGACAGGGGATCTATGGCTACACCTTC; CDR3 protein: CASSTGQGIYGYTF
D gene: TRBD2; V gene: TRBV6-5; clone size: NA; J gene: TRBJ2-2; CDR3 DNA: TGTGCCAGCACCGACGGCGGGGCGGGAGCCGGGGAGCTGTTTTTT; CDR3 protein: CASTDGGAGAGELFF
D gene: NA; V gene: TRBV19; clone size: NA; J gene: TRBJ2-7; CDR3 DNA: TGTGCCAGTAGTATAGGAGGCAGGGGACACGAGCAGTACTTC; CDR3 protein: CASSIGGRGHEQYF
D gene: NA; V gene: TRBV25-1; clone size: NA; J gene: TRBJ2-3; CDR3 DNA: TGTGCCAGCAGTGAATTATCAGATACGCAGTATTTT; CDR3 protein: CASSELSDTQYF
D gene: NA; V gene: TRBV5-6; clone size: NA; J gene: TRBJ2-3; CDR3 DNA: TGTGCCAGCAGCTCAGCGGTCACAGATACGCAGTATTTT; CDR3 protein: CASSSAVTDTQYF
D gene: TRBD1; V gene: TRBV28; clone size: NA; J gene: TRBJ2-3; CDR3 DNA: TGTGCCAGCAGTTCGACGGACAGGGGAGGTACGCAGTATTTT; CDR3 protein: CASSSTDRGGTQYF
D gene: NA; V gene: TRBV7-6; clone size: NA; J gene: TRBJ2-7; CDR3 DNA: TGTGCCAGCAGCTTAAATATTGACAACGAGCAGTACTTC; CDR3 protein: CASSLNIDNEQYF
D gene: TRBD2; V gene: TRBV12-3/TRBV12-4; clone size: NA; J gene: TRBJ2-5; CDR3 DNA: TGTGCCAGCCTAACTAGCGGGACAGAGACCCAGTACTTC; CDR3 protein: CASLTSGTETQYF
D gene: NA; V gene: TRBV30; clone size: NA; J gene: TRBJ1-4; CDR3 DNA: TGTGCCTGGAGTGTTTCGGGGGGAGATGAAAAACTGTTTTTT; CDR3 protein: CAWSVSGGDEKLFF
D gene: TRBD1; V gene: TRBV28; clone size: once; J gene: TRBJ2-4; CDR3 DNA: TGTGCCAGCAGTTTACTTAGGACAGGGGGCGACATTCAGTACTTC; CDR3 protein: CASSLLRTGGDIQYF
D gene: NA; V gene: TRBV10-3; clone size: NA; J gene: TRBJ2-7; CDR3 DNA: TGTGCCATCAGTGAGTGGGACAAGAGCTCCTACGAGCAGTACTTC; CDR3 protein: CAISEWDKSSYEQYF
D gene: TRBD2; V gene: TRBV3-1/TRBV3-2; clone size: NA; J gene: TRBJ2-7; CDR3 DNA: TGTGCCAGCAGCCCGTCCATCGGCGGGAGGGCAGATAGCGAGCAGTACTTC; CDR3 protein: CASSPSIGGRADSEQYF
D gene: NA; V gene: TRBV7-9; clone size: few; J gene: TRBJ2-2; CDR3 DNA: TGTGCCAGCAGCTTAGGTCCGGTTAACACCGGGGAGCTGTTTTTT; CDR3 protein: CASSLGPVNTGELFF
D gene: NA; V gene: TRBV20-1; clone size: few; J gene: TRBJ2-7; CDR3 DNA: TGCAGCCCCATGGGCTCGGAGCAGTACTTC; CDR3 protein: CSPMGSEQYF
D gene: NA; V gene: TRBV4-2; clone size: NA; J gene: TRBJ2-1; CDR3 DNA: TGTGCCAGCAGCCAAGAGGGTCAACTAGTAGGATACAATGAGCAGTTCTTC; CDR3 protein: CASSQEGQLVGYNEQFF
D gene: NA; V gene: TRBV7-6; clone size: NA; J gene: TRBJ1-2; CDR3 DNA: TGTGCGACTGGCAGGGACATTAATGGCTACACCTTC; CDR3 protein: CATGRDINGYTF
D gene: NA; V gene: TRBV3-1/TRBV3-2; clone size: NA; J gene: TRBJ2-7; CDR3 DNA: TGTGCCAGCAGCCTAGCGGAGTCCTACGAGCAGTACTTC; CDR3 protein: CASSLAESYEQYF
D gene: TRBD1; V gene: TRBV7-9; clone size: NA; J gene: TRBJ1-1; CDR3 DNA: TGTGCCAGCAGCTCCATACAGGGGAGAATAGCTTTCTTT; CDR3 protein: CASSSIQGRIAFF
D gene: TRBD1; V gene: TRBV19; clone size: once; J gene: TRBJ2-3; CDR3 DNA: TGTGCCACCAGGTGGACAGGGGGCAGCACAGATACGCAGTATTTT; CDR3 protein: CATRWTGGSTDTQYF
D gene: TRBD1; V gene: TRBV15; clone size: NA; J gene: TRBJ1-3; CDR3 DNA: TGTGCCACCAGCAGATCTGGGACAGGATCTGGAAACACCATATATTTT; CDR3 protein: CATSRSGTGSGNTIYF
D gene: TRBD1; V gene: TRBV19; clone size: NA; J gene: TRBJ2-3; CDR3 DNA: TGTGCCAGCGGACAGGGATATTCAGATACGCAGTATTTT; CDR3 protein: CASGQGYSDTQYF
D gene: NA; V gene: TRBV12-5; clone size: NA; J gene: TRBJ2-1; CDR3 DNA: TGTGCTAGTGCCAAAAACAATGAGCAGTTCTTC; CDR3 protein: CASAKNNEQFF
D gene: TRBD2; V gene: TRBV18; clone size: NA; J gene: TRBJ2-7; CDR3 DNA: TGTGCCAGCTCACCATCGGGGGGTGCGTACGAGCAGTACTTC; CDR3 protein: CASSPSGGAYEQYF
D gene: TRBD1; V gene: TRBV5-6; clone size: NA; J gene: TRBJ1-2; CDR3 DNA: TGTGCCAGCAGGAGGACAGGATACGTCAACTATGGCTACACCTTC; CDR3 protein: CASRRTGYVNYGYTF
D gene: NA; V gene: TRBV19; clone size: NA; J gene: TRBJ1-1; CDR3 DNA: TGTGCCAGTAGTACAGGGTGGGTCACTGAAGCTTTCTTT; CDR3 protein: CASSTGWVTEAFF
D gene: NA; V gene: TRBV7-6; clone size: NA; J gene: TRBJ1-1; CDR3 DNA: TGTGCCAGCTCTGACAGCGTGAACACTGAAGCTTTCTTT; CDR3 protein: CASSDSVNTEAFF
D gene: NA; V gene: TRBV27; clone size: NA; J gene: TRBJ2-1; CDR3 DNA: TGTGCCAGCAGTCCAATCGGACAGTCCCCCGTGAATGAGCAGTTCTTC; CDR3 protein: CASSPIGQSPVNEQFF
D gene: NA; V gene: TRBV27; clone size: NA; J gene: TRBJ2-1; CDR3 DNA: TGTGCCAGCAGTTTTGGGGGGAGTGAGCAGTTCTTC; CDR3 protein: CASSFGGSEQFF
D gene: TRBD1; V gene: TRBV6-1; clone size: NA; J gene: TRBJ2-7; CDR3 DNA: TGTGCCAGCAGTGAGCTTTCGGGACAGTGGTACGAGCAGTACTTC; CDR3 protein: CASSELSGQWYEQYF
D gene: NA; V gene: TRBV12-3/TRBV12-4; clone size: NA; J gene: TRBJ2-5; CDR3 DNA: TGTGCCAGCAGTTTCGGGGGTCGAGAGACCCAGTACTTC; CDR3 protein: CASSFGGRETQYF
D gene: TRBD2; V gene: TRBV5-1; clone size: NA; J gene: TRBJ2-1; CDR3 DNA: TGCGCCAGCTCCCCCCCCGGGGGACTAGCGGGAGGGAAAAAGTTCTTC; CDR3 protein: CASSPPGGLAGGKKFF
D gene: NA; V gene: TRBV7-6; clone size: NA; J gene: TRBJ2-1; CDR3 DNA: TGTGCCAGCAGCTTAGGCAGGAGGAATGAGCAGTTCTTC; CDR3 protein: CASSLGRRNEQFF
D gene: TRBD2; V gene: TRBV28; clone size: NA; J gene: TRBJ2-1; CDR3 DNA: TGTGCCAGCAGAGCGGGAGGGCCGGGGATCAATGAGCAGTTCTTC; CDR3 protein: CASRAGGPGINEQFF
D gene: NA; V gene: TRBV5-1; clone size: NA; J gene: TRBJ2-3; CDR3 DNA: TGCGCCAGCAGCGGGTGGGGGGGCTCAGATACGCAGTATTTT; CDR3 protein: CASSGWGGSDTQYF
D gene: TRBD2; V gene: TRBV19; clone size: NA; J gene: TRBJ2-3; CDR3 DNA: TGTGCCAGTAGTATAGATTTAAGCGGGAGGGCCGGCACAGATACGCAGTATTTT; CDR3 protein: CASSIDLSGRAGTDTQYF
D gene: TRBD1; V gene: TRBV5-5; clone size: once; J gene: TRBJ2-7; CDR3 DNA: TGTGCCAGCAGCTCCCCCGGGACAGGGGTGGATGAGCAGTACTTC; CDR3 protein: CASSSPGTGVDEQYF
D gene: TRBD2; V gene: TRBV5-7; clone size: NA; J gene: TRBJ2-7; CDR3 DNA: TGTGCCAGCAGCTCGGGGCGACTAGCGGGAGGGCCGTACGAGCAGTACTTC; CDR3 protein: CASSSGRLAGGPYEQYF
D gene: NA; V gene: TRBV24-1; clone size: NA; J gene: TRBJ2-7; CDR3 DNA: TGTGCCACCAGTGAGGGCGGGACCGAGCAGTACTTT; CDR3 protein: CATSEGGTEQYF
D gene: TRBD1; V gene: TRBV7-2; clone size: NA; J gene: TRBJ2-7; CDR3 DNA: TGTGCCAGCAGCTTTACAGGGGGCGCGGGGTACGAGCAGTACTTC; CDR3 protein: CASSFTGGAGYEQYF